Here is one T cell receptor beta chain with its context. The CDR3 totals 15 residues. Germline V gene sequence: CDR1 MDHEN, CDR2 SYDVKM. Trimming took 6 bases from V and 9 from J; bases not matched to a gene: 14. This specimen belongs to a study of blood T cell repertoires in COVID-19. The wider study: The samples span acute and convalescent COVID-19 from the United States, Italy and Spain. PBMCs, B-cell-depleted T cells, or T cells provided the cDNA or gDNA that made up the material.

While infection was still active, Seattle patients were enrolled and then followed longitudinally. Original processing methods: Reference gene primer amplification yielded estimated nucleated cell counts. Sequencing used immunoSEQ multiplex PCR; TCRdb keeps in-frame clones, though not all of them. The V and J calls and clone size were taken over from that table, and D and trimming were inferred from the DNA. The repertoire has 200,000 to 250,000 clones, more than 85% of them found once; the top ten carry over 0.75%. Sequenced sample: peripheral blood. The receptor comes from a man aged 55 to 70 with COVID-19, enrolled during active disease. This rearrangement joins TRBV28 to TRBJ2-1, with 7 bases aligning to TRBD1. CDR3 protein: CASRKQGLQAIEQFF. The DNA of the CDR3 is TGTGCCAGCAGGAAACAGGGGCTTCAAGCTATTGAGCAGTTCTTC. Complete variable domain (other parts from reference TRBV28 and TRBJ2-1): DVKVTQSSRYLVKRTGEKVFLECVQDMDHENMFWYRQDPGLGLRLIYFSYDVKMKEKGDIPEGYSVSREKKERFSLILESASTNQTSMYLCASRKQGLQAIEQFFGPGTRLTVL.